The 15 T cell receptor beta chains given below trace back to one sample, sequenced in a study of blood T cell repertoires in COVID-19. Sequencing was performed with immunoSEQ multiplex PCR; in TCRdb, only in-frame clones are kept and a portion is missing. The repertoire holds 110,000 to 150,000 clones, around 81% seen once, with around 8.5% in the top ten. Sequences were obtained from peripheral blood. The receptors originated from a human donor in a cohort sampled during active COVID-19.

V is TRBV3-1 (or the pseudogene TRBV3-2) and J is TRBJ1-4; D is perhaps TRBD1 (5 bases). With 1 base removed from V and 8 bases from J, the gap between germline ends came to 17 bases. The CDR3 sequence is 16 residues long. Germline V gene data show CDR1 as LGHDT and CDR2 as YNNKEL (reference sequence). CDR3 sequence reads: CASSQVVGGFGEKLFF. CDR3 DNA sequence: TGTGCCAGCAGCCAAGTTGTGGGGGGGTTTGGCGAAAAACTGTTTTTT.

The chain is built from TRBV9 and TRBJ2-6; TRBD1 matches at 9 bases. CDR3 length equals 18 residues. The trim removed 2 bases at V and 0 bases at J, leaving 6 bases unmatched. Germline CDR1 is SGDLS and CDR2 is YYNGEE. Written as DNA, the CDR3 is TGTGCCAGCAGCGTCCGGACAGGGGCCTACTCTGGGGCCAACGTCCTGACTTTC. Protein: CASSVRTGAYSGANVLTF.

V gene TRBV29-1 combines with J gene TRBJ2-1; TRBD2 matches at 8 bases. J lost 5 bases, V lost 6 bases, and 9 bases had no gene match. The CDR3 extends over 14 amino acids. Looked up from germline, CDR1 is SQVTM and CDR2 is ANQGSEA. The CDR3 region is CSVDRGTSHNEQFF. The CDR3 DNA reads as TGCAGCGTGGACCGAGGGACTAGTCACAATGAGCAGTTCTTC.

The chain couples TRBV10-3 to TRBJ1-1, with 7 bases matching TRBD1. Germline V gene lookup returns CDR1 ENHRY and CDR2 SYGVKD. The CDR3 runs 12 residues. Germline trimming cut 7 bases from V and 4 bases from J; bases unmatched to any gene: 3. CDR3 residues: CAINRGGTEAFF. The CDR3 DNA reads as TGTGCCATCAACAGGGGCGGCACTGAAGCTTTCTTT.

This chain joins TRBV19 and TRBJ2-2, with 16 bases identical to TRBD2. V shed 6 bases, J shed 10 bases, and the junction held 11 bases outside the gene matches. There are 17 residues in the CDR3. In germline, CDR1 is LNHDA, CDR2 SQIVND (reference sequence). The CDR3 DNA reads TGTGCCAGTAGCGGCGGGACTAGCGGGAGGGCTGTCGCGGAGCTGTTTTTT. Translating gives CASSGGTSGRAVAELFF.

This chain connects TRBV4-2 to TRBJ1-5; a weak D match, TRBD1 (5 bases). Trimming stripped 1 base from V and 9 bases from J, with 13 bases between. CDR3 length: 14 residues. Looked up from germline, CDR1 is LGHNA and CDR2 is YNFKEQ. The CDR3 coding sequence is TGTGCCAGCAGCCAAGGATGGGGCTCGGGGCCCCAGCATTTT. Translated: CASSQGWGSGPQHF.

The chain joins TRBV7-9 to TRBJ1-1; the D gene is possibly TRBD1 (5 bases). This CDR3 is built from 14 residues. Trimming cost V 5 bases and J 4 bases, with 14 bases left between them. Germline lookup yields CDR1 SEHNR and CDR2 FQNEAQ (reference sequence). CDR3 in DNA: TGTGCCAGCAGCACCCAGGGTTCGAGCACTGAAGCTTTCTTT. As protein: CASSTQGSSTEAFF. The full variable domain, rest sourced from reference TRBV7-9 and TRBJ1-1, is DTGVSQNPRHKITKRGQNVTFRCDPISEHNRLYWYRQTLGQGPEFLTYFQNEAQLEKSRLLSDRFSAERPKGSFSTLEIQRTEQGDSAMYLCASSTQGSSTEAFFGQGTRLTVV.

The rearrangement joins TRBV28 to TRBJ2-7; 7 bases match TRBD2. V shed 7 bases and J 3 bases; nucleotides not matched to a gene: 3. The germline gives CDR1 MDHEN, CDR2 SYDVKM. CDR3 size: 12 residues. CDR3: CASKPGGYEQYF. In DNA form, the CDR3 reads TGTGCCAGCAAACCGGGGGGCTACGAGCAGTACTTC.

The rearrangement uses TRBV6-2 or TRBV6-3 and TRBJ2-7, with 7 bases that match TRBD1. The CDR3 loop spans 15 amino acids. Germline loops: CDR1 MNHEY, CDR2 SVGEGT. V was pared by 5 bases and J by 1 base, with 8 bases of the junction left unmatched. The CDR3 here is CASSTRDRVSYEQYF. The CDR3 nucleotides are TGTGCCAGCAGTACCCGCGACAGGGTTTCCTACGAGCAGTACTTC.

In its sample, this clone was seen once. V usage is TRBV4-1 and J usage is TRBJ2-5; weak D call: TRBD2 (6 bases). This CDR3 contains 13 residues. With 0 bases removed from V and 11 bases from J, the gap between germline ends came to 13 bases. CDR1 and CDR2 (germline): MGHRA, YSYEKL. DNA for the CDR3: TGCGCCAGCAGCCAAGAAGGAGGGAGTGTACAGTACTTC. This gives the protein CASSQEGGSVQYF.

DNA for the CDR3: TGTGCCAGTAGCGCAGGGGGCTCAGGAGATCAGCCCCAGCATTTT. It specifies CASSAGGSGDQPQHF. The chain combines TRBV19 with TRBJ1-5, with 8 bases matching TRBD1. Germline-derived CDR1 and CDR2 are LNHDA and SQIVND (reference sequence). The CDR3 spans 15 residues. J gave up 5 bases and V 6 bases, and 9 bases lay outside the gene matches.

The rearrangement links TRBV19 to TRBJ1-5, with 9 nucleotides matching TRBD1. The CDR3 has 15 residues. CDR1 and CDR2 (germline): LNHDA, SQIVND (reference sequence). With 7 bases clipped from V and 7 bases from J, the junction kept 11 bases outside the gene matches. CDR3 bases: TGTGCCAGTACTGAGGGACAGGGAATGGTCCAGCCCCAGCATTTT. It translates to CASTEGQGMVQPQHF.

The chain combines TRBV7-2 with TRBJ2-7; a weak D match, TRBD2 (6 bases). V lost 5 bases to trimming and J lost 5 bases, with 19 bases between them. From germline, CDR1 is SGHTA and CDR2 FQGNSA. This CDR3 comprises 15 residues. The CDR3 here is CASSPEPRGKDEQYF. CDR3 sequence (DNA): TGTGCCAGCAGCCCTGAGCCTCGGGGGAAGGACGAGCAGTACTTC.

The chain uses TRBV6-1 and TRBJ2-5; no reliable D call. Germline lookup yields CDR1 MNHNS and CDR2 SASEGT. The V gene lost 1 base and the J gene lost 9 bases, with 6 bases spanning the gap. The CDR3 extends over 11 amino acids. DNA for the CDR3: TGTGCCAGCAGTGAAGAGAGTGCCCAGTACTTC. Translated, it gives CASSEESAQYF.

V is TRBV9 and J is TRBJ2-2; D is possibly TRBD2 (6 bases). Germline V CDR1 and CDR2: SGDLS, YYNGEE. V was trimmed by 0 bases and J by 1 base, leaving 7 bases between them. This CDR3 has 15 amino acids. In DNA, the CDR3 is TGTGCCAGCAGCGTAGTGGGAGGGAACACCGGGGAGCTGTTTTTT. Translation: CASSVVGGNTGELFF.